This TCR beta chain was sequenced in a study of Ad26.COV2.S vaccination and SARS-CoV-2 variants. Looking at the study overall: By the intramuscular route, Ad26.COV2.S was given once, or twice 56 days apart.

As regards this clone: Its antigen is undetermined.

As to treatment: around 19 received Ad26.COV2.S at low or high dose, single or two shots; about 5 received placebo; per-sample allocation not given. The samples date from day 63 after the first vaccine or placebo injection. Study conclusions and caveats: Vaccine recipients surpassed placebo recipients in spike-specific TCR breadth.

Produced via immunoSEQ multiplex PCR; TCRdb's table is partial and in-frame only. The sample lists about 370,000 clones, approximately 90% seen once, with about 3.6% in the top ten. The CDR3 runs to 15 residues. CDR1 and CDR2 from the germline V gene are SGHTA and FQGNSA. Trimming stripped 5 bases from V and 1 base from J, with 14 bases between. This sequence was found in a person aged 18-65 years who received the Ad26.COV2.S COVID-19 vaccine or a placebo. The source material was peripheral blood, sampled in a trial of Ad26.COV2.S vaccine versus placebo. The genes are TRBV7-2 and TRBJ2-5; D might be TRBD2 (6 bases). This CDR3 is CASSMMGGIQETQYF. The CDR3 DNA is TGTGCCAGCAGCATGATGGGCGGGATCCAAGAGACCCAGTACTTC.